What follows are 18 T cell receptor beta chains derived from one specimen sequenced in a study of blood T cell repertoires in COVID-19. Generated by immunoSEQ multiplex PCR, the TCRdb table keeps only in-frame clones and is missing some. Counted here are 55,000 to 70,000 clones, around 87% occurring once; the ten biggest clones make up 20% to 25%. The sequenced sample was peripheral blood. All receptors come from an elderly woman with COVID-19, enrolled during active disease.

The chain is built from TRBV5-4 and TRBJ1-1; D is unclear. From germline, CDR1 is SGHNT and CDR2 YYREEE (reference sequence). Trimming cost V 4 bases and J 1 base, with 5 bases left between them. This CDR3 contains 12 residues. This CDR3 reads CASSPGNTEAFF. CDR3 nucleotides: TGTGCCAGCAGCCCGGGGAACACTGAAGCTTTCTTT. The variable domain in full, with the rest retrieved from reference TRBV5-4 and TRBJ1-1, is ETGVTQSPTHLIKTRGQQVTLRCSSQSGHNTVSWYQQALGQGPQFIFQYYREEENGRGNFPPRFSGLQFPNYSSELNVNALELDDSALYLCASSPGNTEAFFGQGTRLTVV.

The V gene is TRBV5-6, the J gene TRBJ2-3, with D possibly matching TRBD2 (5 bases). From germline, CDR1 is SGHDT and CDR2 YYEEEE. The CDR3 contains 16 residues. The V end was cut by 1 base, the J end by 0 bases, with 12 bases between. The CDR3 nucleotides are TGTGCCAGCAGCTTGTACGGACGGGGAAGCACAGATACGCAGTATTTT. Protein: CASSLYGRGSTDTQYF. The complete variable domain, with remaining parts taken from reference TRBV5-6 and TRBJ2-3, reads DAGVTQSPTHLIKTRGQQVTLRCSPKSGHDTVSWYQQALGQGPQFIFQYYEEEERQRGNFPDRFSGHQFPNYSSELNVNALLLGDSALYLCASSLYGRGSTDTQYFGPGTRLTVL.

This chain uses TRBV2 with TRBJ2-3; 9 bases match TRBD2. V lost 6 bases and J lost 1; bases outside the gene matches: 2. CDR3 size: 14 residues. Germline values: CDR1 SNHLY, CDR2 FYNNEI. The DNA of the CDR3 is TGTGCCAGCAGCATAGCGGGGGGCACAGATACGCAGTATTTT. Encoded protein: CASSIAGGTDTQYF.

The V and J genes are TRBV6-1 and TRBJ1-5; D remains ambiguous. The V end lost 2 bases, the J end lost 9 bases, and 5 bases lay between the germline ends. Germline-derived CDR1 and CDR2 are MNHNS and SASEGT. This CDR3 has 11 amino acids. The CDR3 protein is CASSENRPQHF. In DNA, the CDR3 is TGTGCCAGCAGTGAAAATAGGCCCCAGCATTTT.

This chain uses TRBV20-1 with TRBJ2-1, with 8 bases lining up with TRBD2. This CDR3 has 15 residues. CDR1 and CDR2 from the germline V gene are DFQATT and SNEGSKA (reference sequence). The V and J ends lost 3 bases and 7 bases, in that order; junction bases with no gene match: 11. The DNA for the CDR3 is TGCAGTGCTAGTCCGGGGGGGTATTCTTCGAATGAGCAGTTCTTC. Residues: CSASPGGYSSNEQFF.

This chain links TRBV5-1 with TRBJ2-2, with TRBD2 as a possible D gene (6 bases). Germline CDR1 SGHRS, CDR2 YFSETQ. V was cut by 0 bases and J by 1 base, with 10 bases left in between. The CDR3 extends over 16 amino acids. The CDR3 is CASSLAGVGNTGELFF. CDR3 in DNA: TGCGCCAGCAGCTTGGCGGGGGTCGGGAACACCGGGGAGCTGTTTTTT.

The CDR3 protein is CASSETGPSGYTF. CDR3 DNA sequence: TGTGCCAGCAGCGAGACAGGGCCCTCTGGCTACACCTTC. V and J are TRBV7-9 and TRBJ1-2; the match to TRBD1 covers 7 bases. There are 13 residues in the CDR3. Trimming took 5 bases from V and 7 from J; bases not matched to a gene: 7. Germline V gene lookup returns CDR1 SEHNR and CDR2 FQNEAQ (reference sequence). Based on the CDR3 plus reference TRBV7-9 and TRBJ1-2, the full variable domain is DTGVSQNPRHKITKRGQNVTFRCDPISEHNRLYWYRQTLGQGPEFLTYFQNEAQLEKSRLLSDRFSAERPKGSFSTLEIQRTEQGDSAMYLCASSETGPSGYTFGSGTRLTVV.

The chain uses TRBV2 and TRBJ2-6; D is undetermined. CDR3 length equals 18 residues. Germline V lookup: CDR1 SNHLY, CDR2 FYNNEI. V shed 7 bases and J shed 1 base, with 20 bases lying between them. CDR3 protein: CASNGQRTAASGANVLTF. The CDR3 DNA reads as TGTGCCAGCAACGGCCAGCGTACCGCCGCATCTGGGGCCAACGTCCTGACTTTC.

Here the CDR3 reads CASSIRQGATEAFF. CDR3 nucleotide sequence: TGCGCCAGCAGCATACGACAGGGGGCAACTGAAGCTTTCTTT. The chain is built from TRBV5-1 and TRBJ1-1, with 10 bases matching TRBD1. The ends lost 4 bases at V and 5 bases at J; junction bases unmatched: 5. Germline V gene sequence: CDR1 SGHRS, CDR2 YFSETQ. This CDR3 comprises 14 residues.

The V call is TRBV7-9, the J call TRBJ2-7; a weak D match, TRBD2 (6 bases). CDR1 is SEHNR and CDR2 is FQNEAQ in the germline V gene (reference sequence). This CDR3 spans 15 amino acids. V dropped 1 base and J dropped 6 bases, with 16 bases sitting between them. The CDR3 loop reads CASSLDQLGGREQYF. As DNA, the CDR3 is TGTGCCAGCAGCTTAGACCAACTGGGGGGACGCGAGCAGTACTTC.

The gene calls are TRBV27 and TRBJ2-2; TRBD2 agrees at 13 bases. Trimming at V came to 0 bases and at J to 6 bases, leaving 7 bases not matched to a gene. Germline values: CDR1 MNHEY, CDR2 SMNVEV (reference sequence). The CDR3 totals 18 residues. CDR3 sequence (DNA): TGTGCCAGCAGTTTATCCCCACTAGCGGGGGGGCCATCCGGGGAGCTGTTTTTT. Amino acids: CASSLSPLAGGPSGELFF.

This chain joins TRBV19 and TRBJ2-7; TRBD1 matches at 12 bases. The V segment lost 8 bases and the J segment 2 bases; nucleotides outside the gene matches: 10. The CDR3 is made up of 16 amino acids. Germline assignment: CDR1 LNHDA and CDR2 SQIVND (reference sequence). CDR3 loop: CASSGQGAPIPYEQYF. DNA of the CDR3: TGTGCCAGTTCGGGACAGGGGGCCCCAATACCCTACGAGCAGTACTTC.

V usage is TRBV5-1 and J usage is TRBJ2-5; the D is unclear. The CDR3 runs 16 residues. The germline CDR1 and CDR2 sequences are SGHRS and YFSETQ. V lost 0 bases, J lost 2 bases, and 14 bases lay in between. In nucleotides, the CDR3 is TGCGCCAGCAGCTTGGAATCTCCATCAGGACAAGAGACCCAGTACTTC. Translating it yields CASSLESPSGQETQYF.

This chain joins TRBV3-1 (or the pseudogene TRBV3-2) and TRBJ1-4; D is possibly TRBD1 (6 bases). V was shortened by 1 base and J by 0 bases, with 9 bases between the two germline ends. Germline V gene lookup returns CDR1 LGHDT and CDR2 YNNKEL (reference sequence). This CDR3 has 16 residues. CDR3 DNA: TGTGCCAGCAGCCAAGTTTCAGGGGCAACTAATGAAAAACTGTTTTTT. Translating gives CASSQVSGATNEKLFF.

The chain combines TRBV14 with TRBJ1-2; D unresolved. There are 14 residues in the CDR3. Germline CDR1 reads SGHDN; CDR2 reads FVKESK. The germline V and J ends were trimmed by 2 bases and 4 bases, with 11 bases remaining between them. The CDR3 DNA follows: TGTGCCAGCAGCCAATTTAACACCGCCTATGGCTACACCTTC. Amino acids: CASSQFNTAYGYTF.

The chain is built from TRBV5-4 and TRBJ2-5; D might be TRBD2 (6 bases). V lost 3 bases, J lost 3 bases, and 12 bases lay in between. The CDR3 is 14 residues long. The germline V gene encodes CDR1 SGHNT and CDR2 YYREEE (reference sequence). CDR3 loop: CASSSLGGEETQYF. The CDR3 DNA follows: TGTGCCAGCAGCTCTCTGGGGGGAGAAGAGACCCAGTACTTC.

The CDR3 is CAISPVQRIYNSPLHF. The CDR3 coding sequence is TGTGCCATCAGTCCCGTCCAGAGGATCTATAATTCACCCCTCCACTTT. This sequence joins TRBV10-3 and TRBJ1-6; D call uncertain. This CDR3 spans 16 amino acids. V lost 5 bases and J lost 3, with 14 bases in between. The germline V gene has CDR1 ENHRY and CDR2 SYGVKD.

The chain has TRBV9 and TRBJ2-4; TRBD2 is a possible D gene (5 bases). Germline loops: CDR1 SGDLS, CDR2 YYNGEE. V was shortened by 3 bases and J by 2 bases, with 12 bases between the two germline ends. The CDR3 is made up of 15 amino acids. CDR3 loop: CASSGASGSKNIQYF. The CDR3 DNA sequence: TGTGCCAGCAGCGGGGCCTCGGGGTCCAAAAACATTCAGTACTTC.